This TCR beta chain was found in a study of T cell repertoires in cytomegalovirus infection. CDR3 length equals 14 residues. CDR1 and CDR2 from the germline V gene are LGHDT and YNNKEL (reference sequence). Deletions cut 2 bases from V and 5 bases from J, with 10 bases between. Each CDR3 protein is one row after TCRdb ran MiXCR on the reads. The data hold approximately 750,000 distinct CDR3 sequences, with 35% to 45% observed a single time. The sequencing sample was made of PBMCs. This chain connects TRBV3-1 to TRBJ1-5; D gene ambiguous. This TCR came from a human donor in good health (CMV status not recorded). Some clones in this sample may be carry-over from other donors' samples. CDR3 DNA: TGTGCCAGCAGCCAATCTGTTGGGGATCAGCCCCAGCATTTT. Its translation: CASSQSVGDQPQHF. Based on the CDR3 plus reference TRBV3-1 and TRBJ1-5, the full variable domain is DTAVSQTPKYLVTQMGNDKSIKCEQNLGHDTMYWYKQDSKKFLKIMFSYNNKELIINETVPNRFSPKSPDKAHLNLHINSLELGDSAVYFCASSQSVGDQPQHFGDGTRLSIL.